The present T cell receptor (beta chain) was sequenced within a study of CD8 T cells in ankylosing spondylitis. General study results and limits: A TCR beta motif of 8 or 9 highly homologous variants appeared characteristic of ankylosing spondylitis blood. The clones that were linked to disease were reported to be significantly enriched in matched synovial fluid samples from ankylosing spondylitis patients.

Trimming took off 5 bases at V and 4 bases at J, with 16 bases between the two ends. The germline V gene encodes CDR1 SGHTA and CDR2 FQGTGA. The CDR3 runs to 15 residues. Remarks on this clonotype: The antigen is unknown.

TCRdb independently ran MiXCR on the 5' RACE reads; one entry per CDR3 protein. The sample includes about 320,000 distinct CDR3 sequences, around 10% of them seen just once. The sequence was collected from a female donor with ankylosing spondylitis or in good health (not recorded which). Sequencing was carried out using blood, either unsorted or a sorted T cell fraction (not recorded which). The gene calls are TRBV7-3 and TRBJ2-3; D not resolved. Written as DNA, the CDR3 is TGTGCCAGCAGCCCAAACCCCGACTTTCCAGATACGCAGTATTTT. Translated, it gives CASSPNPDFPDTQYF.